The 25 T cell receptor beta chains below all came from one sample that was sequenced in a study of a mutant IDH1 vaccine in newly diagnosed glioma (dated by TCRdb to about 2021). These receptors have no known antigen. Reading the label with the study, this specimen's time point is: week 35, safety follow-up. Every vaccine dose consisted of 300 ug of a 20-mer mutant IDH1 peptide in Montanide, administered subcutaneously together with topical imiquimod. The library was built by means of the immunoSEQ multiplex PCR assay. The source is immuneACCESS, and TCRdb retained only in-frame sequences with V and J called. Part of the clones is not carried over; for the studies checked, unresolved V genes explain less than half of this, and the remainder is unexplained. Recorded for this sample are 35,000 to 45,000 clones; roughly four fifths of them occurred a single time. The top ten clones comprise approximately 4.6% of the sample.

The source material was PBMCs, sampled from a glioma patient whose treatment included an IDH1 peptide vaccine. These receptors all come from a woman aged 50 to 65 with glioma.

This clone showed up just once. This sequence joins TRBV11-3 and TRBJ1-6; maybe TRBD1 (5 bases). CDR1 and CDR2 (germline): SGHNT, YENEEA. V dropped 3 bases and J dropped 10 bases, with 7 bases sitting between them. The CDR3 spans 12 residues. In DNA, the CDR3 is TGTGCCAGCAGCTTGGGGCAGTCACCCCTCCACTTT. It is translated as CASSLGQSPLHF.

This chain joins TRBV23-1 and TRBJ2-7, with 9 bases that match TRBD1. TRBV23-1 is filed as an ORF, its function uncertain. With V trimmed by 2 bases and J by 5 bases, 16 bases remained unmatched. The CDR3 length is 18 residues. CDR3 sequence (DNA): TGCGCCAGCAGTCAAGCCCACGCCCCAGGACAGGGGAACCACGAGCAGTACTTC. Its translation is CASSQAHAPGQGNHEQYF.

The chain has TRBV19 and TRBJ1-1; tentatively, D is TRBD1 (6 bases). CDR3 length equals 14 residues. V shed 1 base and J shed 5 bases, with 11 bases lying between them. Germline lookup yields CDR1 LNHDA and CDR2 SQIVND (reference sequence). CDR3 bases: TGTGCCAGTAGTATAGTTCCTGGACAGACTGAAGCTTTCTTT. It is translated as CASSIVPGQTEAFF.

CDR3: CASSLITGWHEQYF. The CDR3 nucleotides read TGTGCCAGCAGTCTTATTACAGGGTGGCATGAGCAGTACTTC. The chain couples TRBV27 to TRBJ2-7; the D gene is possibly TRBD1 (6 bases). The CDR3 has 14 residues. V was trimmed by 5 bases and J by 7 bases, leaving 18 bases between them. Germline values: CDR1 MNHEY, CDR2 SMNVEV (reference sequence).

The J gene is TRBJ2-7, the V gene TRBV15; D not certain. Trimming cost V 8 bases and J 2 bases, with 19 bases left between them. The CDR3 sequence is 15 residues long. CDR1 and CDR2 from the germline V gene are LNHNV and YYDKDF (reference sequence). The CDR3 nucleotides read TGTGCCACCCGAGGTGGAAGCAGCGCAACCTACGAGCAGTACTTC. Translating gives CATRGGSSATYEQYF.

By sample share, this clone is large. This chain connects TRBV27 to TRBJ2-1, with 11 bases lining up with TRBD2. V lost 6 bases, J lost 8 bases, and 9 bases stayed unmatched. This CDR3 region has 15 residues. The germline V gene has CDR1 MNHEY and CDR2 SMNVEV (reference sequence). CDR3 in amino acids: CASSKETSGVYEQFF. The CDR3, as DNA: TGTGCCAGCAGCAAGGAGACTAGCGGGGTGTATGAGCAGTTCTTC.

This sequence joins TRBV5-4 and TRBJ2-1; perhaps TRBD1 as D (6 bases). V shed 4 bases and J shed 0 bases, with 11 bases lying between them. The CDR3 totals 15 residues. Germline V gene sequence: CDR1 SGHNT, CDR2 YYREEE (reference sequence). CDR3 nucleotide sequence: TGTGCCAGCAGCAAACTGACAGGCTCCTACAATGAGCAGTTCTTC. This encodes CASSKLTGSYNEQFF.

The rearrangement joins TRBV7-9 to TRBJ1-2; 9 nucleotides line up with TRBD1. Losses at the gene ends were 4 bases for V and 7 bases for J; bases not matched to a gene: 7. Germline V lookup: CDR1 SEHNR, CDR2 FQNEAQ (reference sequence). This CDR3 comprises 14 residues. CDR3 residues: CASSSRQGQGGYTF. The CDR3 coding sequence is TGTGCCAGCAGCTCTCGACAGGGACAGGGTGGCTACACCTTC.

The V and J genes are TRBV30 and TRBJ1-6; no reliable D call. V was trimmed by 1 base and J by 9 bases, leaving 25 bases between them. This CDR3 is 18 amino acids long. In germline, CDR1 is GTSNPN, CDR2 SVGIG (reference sequence). CDR3 bases: TGTGCCTGGAGTGCGGTTCCGGACTCCTACGCGCGGGTTTCACCCCTCCACTTT. Amino acid sequence: CAWSAVPDSYARVSPLHF.

This clone was detected only once. J is TRBJ1-4 and V is TRBV6-5, with D possibly TRBD1 on 5 matching bases. In germline, CDR1 is MNHEY, CDR2 SVGAGI. The CDR3 totals 13 residues. V gave up 6 bases and J gave up 8 bases, with 13 bases separating them. The CDR3 DNA reads as TGTGCCAGCAGCCTTTGGGGGGACGAAAAACTGTTTTTT. Amino acids: CASSLWGDEKLFF.

The chain combines TRBV27 with TRBJ2-7, with D possibly being TRBD2 (5 bases). Germline-derived CDR1 and CDR2 are MNHEY and SMNVEV (reference sequence). The CDR3 runs to 15 residues. Deletions cut 5 bases from V and 2 bases from J, with 16 bases between. The CDR3 nucleotides read TGTGCCAGCAGTCCACGATCGAGGGCGCCCTACGAGCAGTACTTC. Translation: CASSPRSRAPYEQYF.

The genes are TRBV10-3 and TRBJ2-7; no firm D call. The germline V and J ends were trimmed by 3 bases and 0 bases, with 15 bases remaining between them. This CDR3 spans 16 amino acids. Germline V gene sequence: CDR1 ENHRY, CDR2 SYGVKD. The CDR3, as DNA: TGTGCCATCAGTGATTGGGATACAGAAAGCTCCTACGAGCAGTACTTC. It specifies CAISDWDTESSYEQYF.

V gene TRBV18 combines with J gene TRBJ1-2; tentatively, D is TRBD1 (5 bases). This CDR3 comprises 14 residues. The germline V gene encodes CDR1 KGHSH and CDR2 LQKENI. The ends were cut back, 5 bases at V and 0 bases at J, with 10 bases in the middle. The CDR3 DNA sequence: TGTGCCAGCTCAACGGACACCCCTAACTATGGCTACACCTTC. The encoded protein is CASSTDTPNYGYTF.

This chain links TRBV18 with TRBJ1-1; 7 positions match TRBD1. The CDR3 totals 13 residues. From germline, CDR1 is KGHSH and CDR2 LQKENI. Germline trimming cut 3 bases from V and 10 bases from J; bases unmatched to any gene: 8. The chain's CDR3 is CASSPGQVDIAFF. The CDR3 coding sequence is TGTGCCAGCTCACCCGGACAGGTGGATATAGCTTTCTTT.

This rearrangement joins TRBV5-4 to TRBJ2-2; 7 bases fit TRBD1. Losses at the gene ends were 0 bases for V and 2 bases for J; bases not matched to a gene: 1. The CDR3 spans 15 residues. In germline, CDR1 is SGHNT, CDR2 YYREEE (reference sequence). The DNA for the CDR3 is TGTGCCAGCAGCTTGGGACAGGGAAACACCGGGGAGCTGTTTTTT. Its protein is CASSLGQGNTGELFF.

This clone was seen only a few times. The rearrangement uses TRBV2 and TRBJ1-5; maybe TRBD1 (5 bases). In germline, CDR1 is SNHLY, CDR2 FYNNEI. V was shortened by 7 bases and J by 1 base, with 8 bases between the two germline ends. The CDR3 contains 13 residues. CDR3 DNA sequence: TGTGCCAGCACCCGGGACAGCAATCAGCCCCAGCATTTT. Amino acids: CASTRDSNQPQHF.

V and J are TRBV19 and TRBJ2-5, with TRBD1 as a possible D gene (5 bases). Trimming removed 4 bases from V and 5 bases from J, with 17 bases in between. CDR1 is LNHDA, CDR2 SQIVND, per germline (reference sequence). The CDR3 is 15 residues long. This chain's CDR3 is CASSRGRVVGETQYF. CDR3 in DNA: TGTGCCAGTAGTAGGGGCAGGGTGGTTGGGGAGACCCAGTACTTC.

This chain links TRBV6-4 with TRBJ1-1; no clear D. Looked up from germline, CDR1 is MRHNA and CDR2 is SNTAGT. The CDR3 is made up of 13 amino acids. Trimming removed 4 bases at V and 2 bases at J, with 8 bases between. The CDR3 DNA reads as TGTGCCAGCAGTGTAAAGAGAAACACTGAAGCTTTCTTT. Translation: CASSVKRNTEAFF.

The V and J genes are TRBV7-8 and TRBJ1-1, with D maybe TRBD1 (5 bases). The germline gives CDR1 SGHVS, CDR2 FQNEAQ. The CDR3 consists of 14 residues. V lost 1 base and J 5 bases, leaving 11 bases between the germline ends. CDR3 bases: TGTGCCAGCAGCTTAGTAGGGGCGCGAACTGAAGCTTTCTTT. Translation: CASSLVGARTEAFF.

The gene calls are TRBV10-3 and TRBJ1-2, with unresolved D. The CDR3 is 15 amino acids. CDR1 is ENHRY and CDR2 is SYGVKD in the germline V gene. V was cut by 4 bases and J by 2 bases, with 14 bases left in between. The CDR3 loop is CAISVLSGTNYGYTF. The DNA of the CDR3 is TGTGCCATCAGTGTATTATCGGGAACCAACTATGGCTACACCTTC.

This chain connects TRBV28 to TRBJ2-4; no reliable D call. The V gene's germline CDR1 is MDHEN and CDR2 SYDVKM. Deletions cut 4 bases from V and 6 bases from J, with 13 bases between. The CDR3 totals 14 residues. The CDR3 DNA follows: TGTGCCAGCAGTTACGGACCTTCCCTAAACATTCAGTACTTC. This encodes CASSYGPSLNIQYF.

The chain couples TRBV29-1 to TRBJ2-2, with D tentatively TRBD1 (5 bases). The CDR3 is 14 amino acids. Germline V gene sequence: CDR1 SQVTM, CDR2 ANQGSEA. The V end was cut by 3 bases, the J end by 1 base, with 9 bases between. The CDR3 reads CSVDGQGNTGELFF. In DNA, the CDR3 is TGCAGCGTTGATGGTCAGGGGAACACCGGGGAGCTGTTTTTT.

The gene calls are TRBV5-1 and TRBJ2-7, with a tentative D call TRBD2 (6 bases). This CDR3 spans 14 amino acids. Between the trimmed V and J ends, which lost 5 bases and 5 bases, there was a span of 17 bases. Germline CDR1 SGHRS, CDR2 YFSETQ. CDR3 DNA sequence: TGCGCCAGCAGTTCCGGGGGTGGAAGGGACGAGCAGTACTTC. It yields the protein CASSSGGGRDEQYF.

The V call is TRBV5-1, the J call TRBJ1-1, with unresolved D. Germline loops: CDR1 SGHRS, CDR2 YFSETQ. The CDR3 is 15 amino acids. V was pared by 6 bases and J by 0 bases, with 15 bases between. The CDR3 sequence: CASKTEGKMNTEAFF. DNA of the CDR3: TGCGCCAGCAAGACTGAGGGCAAAATGAACACTGAAGCTTTCTTT.

The gene calls are TRBV7-9 and TRBJ2-1; 12 nucleotides align to TRBD2. V trimming: 5 bases; J trimming: 9 bases; junction bases outside the gene matches: 11. The germline CDR1 and CDR2 sequences are SEHNR and FQNEAQ (reference sequence). The CDR3 totals 16 residues. The CDR3 bases are TGTGCCAGCAGCCGCCCATCTAGCGGGGGGGCCTCTGAGCAGTTCTTC. Its translation is CASSRPSSGGASEQFF.